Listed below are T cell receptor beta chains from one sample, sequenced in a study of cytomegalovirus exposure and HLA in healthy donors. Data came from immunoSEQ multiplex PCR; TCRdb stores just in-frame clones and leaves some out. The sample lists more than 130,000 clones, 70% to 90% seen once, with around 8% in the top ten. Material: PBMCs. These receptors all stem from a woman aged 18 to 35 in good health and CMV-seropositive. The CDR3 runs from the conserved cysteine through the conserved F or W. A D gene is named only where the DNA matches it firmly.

CDR3 protein: CSAWEARKLFF
CDR3 DNA: TGCAGTGCTTGGGAGGCTCGAAAACTGTTTTTT
D gene: -
J gene: TRBJ1-4
V gene: TRBV20-1

CDR3 protein: CASQVRDRNQPQHF
CDR3 DNA: TGTGCCAGTCAAGTACGAGACAGAAATCAGCCCCAGCATTTT
D gene: -
J gene: TRBJ1-5
V gene: TRBV19

CDR3 protein: CASSADRGYGYTF
CDR3 DNA: TGTGCCAGCAGCGCCGACAGGGGATATGGCTACACCTTC
D gene: TRBD1
J gene: TRBJ1-2
V gene: TRBV7-9

CDR3 protein: CASSLGILKGAGQPQHF
CDR3 DNA: TGTGCCAGCAGCTTAGGGATACTAAAGGGGGCAGGTCAGCCCCAGCATTTT
D gene: TRBD1
J gene: TRBJ1-5
V gene: TRBV7-9

CDR3 protein: CSVDRDTQYF
CDR3 DNA: TGCAGCGTTGACCGAGATACGCAGTATTTT
D gene: -
J gene: TRBJ2-3
V gene: TRBV29-1

CDR3 protein: CASSLRDRVEKLFF
CDR3 DNA: TGTGCCAGCAGCTTAAGGGACAGGGTTGAAAAACTGTTTTTT
D gene: TRBD1
J gene: TRBJ1-4
V gene: TRBV13

CDR3 protein: CASSVTGTGGVEQYF
CDR3 DNA: TGCGCCAGCAGCGTGACCGGGACAGGGGGGGTCGAGCAGTACTTC
D gene: TRBD1
J gene: TRBJ2-7
V gene: TRBV5-1

CDR3 protein: CASSILGLAAYNEQFF
CDR3 DNA: TGTGCCAGTAGTATATTGGGACTAGCAGCTTACAATGAGCAGTTCTTC
D gene: TRBD2
J gene: TRBJ2-1
V gene: TRBV19

CDR3 protein: CASSFSGGGSGELFF
CDR3 DNA: TGCGCCAGCAGCTTTTCGGGAGGGGGCTCCGGGGAGCTGTTTTTT
D gene: -
J gene: TRBJ2-2
V gene: TRBV5-1

CDR3 protein: CSVGSGDHGELFF
CDR3 DNA: TGCAGCGTTGGTAGCGGGGATCACGGGGAGCTGTTTTTT
D gene: TRBD2
J gene: TRBJ2-2
V gene: TRBV29-1